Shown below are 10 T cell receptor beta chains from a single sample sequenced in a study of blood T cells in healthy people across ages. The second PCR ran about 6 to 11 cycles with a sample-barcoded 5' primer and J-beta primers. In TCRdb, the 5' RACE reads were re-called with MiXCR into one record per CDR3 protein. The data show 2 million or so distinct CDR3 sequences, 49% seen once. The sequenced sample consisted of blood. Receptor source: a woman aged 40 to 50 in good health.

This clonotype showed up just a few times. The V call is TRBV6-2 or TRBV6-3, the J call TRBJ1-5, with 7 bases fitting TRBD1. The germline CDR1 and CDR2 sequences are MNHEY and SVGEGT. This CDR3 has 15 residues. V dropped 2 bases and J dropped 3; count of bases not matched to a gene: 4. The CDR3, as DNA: TGTGCCAGCAGTTACGCCACAGGGGTCAATCAGCCCCAGCATTTT. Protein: CASSYATGVNQPQHF.

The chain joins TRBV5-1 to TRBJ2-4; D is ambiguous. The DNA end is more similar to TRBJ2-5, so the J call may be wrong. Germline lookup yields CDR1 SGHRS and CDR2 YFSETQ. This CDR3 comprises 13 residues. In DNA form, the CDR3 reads TGCGCCAGCAGCTTTCCATCCCCCCAGACCCAGTACTTC. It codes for CASSFPSPQTQYF.

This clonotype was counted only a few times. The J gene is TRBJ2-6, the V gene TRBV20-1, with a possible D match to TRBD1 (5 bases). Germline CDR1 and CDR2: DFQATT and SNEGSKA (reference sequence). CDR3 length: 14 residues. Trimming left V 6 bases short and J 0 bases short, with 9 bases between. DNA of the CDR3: TGCAGTGCGAGACAGCTCTCTGGGGCCAACGTCCTGACTTTC. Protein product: CSARQLSGANVLTF.

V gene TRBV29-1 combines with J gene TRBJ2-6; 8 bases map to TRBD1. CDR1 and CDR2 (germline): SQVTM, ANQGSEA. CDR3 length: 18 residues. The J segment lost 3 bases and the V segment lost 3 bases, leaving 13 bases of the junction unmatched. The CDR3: CSVDAPGQGANGANVLTF. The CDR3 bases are TGCAGCGTTGACGCCCCGGGGCAGGGGGCTAATGGGGCCAACGTCCTGACTTTC.

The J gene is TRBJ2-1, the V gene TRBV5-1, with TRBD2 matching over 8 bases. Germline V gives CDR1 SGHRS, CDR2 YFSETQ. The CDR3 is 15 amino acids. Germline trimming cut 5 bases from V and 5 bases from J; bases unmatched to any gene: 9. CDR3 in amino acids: CASSRTTGLDNEQFF. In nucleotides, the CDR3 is TGCGCCAGCAGTCGGACAACGGGACTAGACAATGAGCAGTTCTTC. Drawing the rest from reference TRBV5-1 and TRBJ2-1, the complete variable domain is KAGVTQTPRYLIKTRGQQVTLSCSPISGHRSVSWYQQTPGQGLQFLFEYFSETQRNKGNFPGRFSGRQFSNSRSEMNVSTLELGDSALYLCASSRTTGLDNEQFFGPGTRLTVL.

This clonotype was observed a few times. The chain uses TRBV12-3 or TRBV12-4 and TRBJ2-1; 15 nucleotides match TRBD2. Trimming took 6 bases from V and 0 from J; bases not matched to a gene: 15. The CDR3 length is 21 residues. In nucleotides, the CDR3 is TGTGCCAGCAGCTTCACACCGGGGACTAGCGGGGGGCCTAGCTCCTACAATGAGCAGTTCTTC. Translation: CASSFTPGTSGGPSSYNEQFF.

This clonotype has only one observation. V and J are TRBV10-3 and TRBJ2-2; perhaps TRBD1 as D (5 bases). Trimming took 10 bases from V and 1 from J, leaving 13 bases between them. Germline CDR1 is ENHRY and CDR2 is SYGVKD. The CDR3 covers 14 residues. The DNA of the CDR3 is TGTGCCAACGGGCGGCAGGGGAACACCGGGGAGCTGTTTTTT. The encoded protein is CANGRQGNTGELFF.

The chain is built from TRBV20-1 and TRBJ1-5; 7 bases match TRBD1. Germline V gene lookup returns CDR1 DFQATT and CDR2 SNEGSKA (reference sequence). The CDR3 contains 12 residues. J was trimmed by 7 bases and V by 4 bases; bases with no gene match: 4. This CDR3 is CSAKGAEQPQHF. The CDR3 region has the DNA TGCAGTGCTAAGGGGGCAGAACAGCCCCAGCATTTT.

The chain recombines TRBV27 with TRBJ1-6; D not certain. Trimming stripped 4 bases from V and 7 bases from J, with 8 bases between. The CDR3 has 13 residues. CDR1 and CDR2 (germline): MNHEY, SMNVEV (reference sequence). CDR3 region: CASSSTRNSPLHF. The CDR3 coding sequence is TGTGCCAGCAGTTCAACGCGAAATTCACCCCTCCACTTT.

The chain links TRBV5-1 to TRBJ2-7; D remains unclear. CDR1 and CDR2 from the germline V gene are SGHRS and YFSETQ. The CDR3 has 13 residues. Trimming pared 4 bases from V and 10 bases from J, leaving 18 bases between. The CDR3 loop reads CASSPLLMESQYF. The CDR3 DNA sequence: TGCGCCAGCAGCCCTCTACTTATGGAGTCCCAGTACTTC.